The following is a TCR beta chain sequence with its context. Adults between about 18 and 95 years of age took part from fewer than 30 US areas. The study assigned cohorts using participant-reported clinical history. This specimen comes from a study of blood T cell repertoires in COVID-19. Study at large: PBMCs, B-cell-depleted T cells, or T cells provided the cDNA or gDNA that made up the material.

The authors' processing: Estimation of nucleated cell counts relied on the amplification of reference gene primers. Sequencing used immunoSEQ multiplex PCR; TCRdb keeps in-frame clones, though not all of them. The D gene and trimming were derived from the DNA, and the V and J assignments and clone size from that table. The repertoire includes hundreds of thousands of clones, roughly 90% of them detected once, and roughly 1.6% sits in the top ten. Trimming removed 5 bases from V and 3 bases from J; junction bases left unmatched: 10. CDR3 size: 15 residues. In germline, CDR1 is MNHEY, CDR2 SMNVEV (reference sequence).

The source of this sequence is a woman younger than 35 with acute COVID-19. The chain recombines TRBV27 with TRBJ2-7; 7 bases fit TRBD1. The sequencing sample was made of PBMCs or T cells enriched from blood (not recorded which). The CDR3 protein is CASSPSTGTDYEQYF. The CDR3 coding sequence is TGTGCCAGCAGTCCATCAACCGGGACAGACTACGAGCAGTACTTC.